The 20 T cell receptor beta chains below all came from one sample that was sequenced in a study of blood T cells in healthy people across ages. A second PCR of about 6 to 11 cycles used a sample-barcoded 5' primer and a J-beta primer mix. MiXCR, run by TCRdb on the 5' RACE reads, gives a single entry per CDR3 protein. The sample yields some 1.5 million distinct CDR3 sequences, approximately 39% seen once. Sample: blood. The receptors stem from a woman between 18 and 29 years old in good health.

In the case of this clonotype: An end of the junction differs from the germline gene, which may be a read error. V is TRBV12-3 or TRBV12-4 and J is TRBJ2-7, with 8 bases fitting TRBD1. This CDR3 has 15 residues. The CDR3 loop reads CAGSRQGTLTYEQYF. CDR3 sequence (DNA): TGTGCCGGCAGTCGACAGGGGACTCTAACCTACGAGCAGTACTTC.

The rearrangement joins TRBV7-8 to TRBJ2-2; 8 bases map to TRBD2. From germline, CDR1 is SGHVS and CDR2 FQNEAQ. V was pared by 4 bases and J by 0 bases, with 19 bases of the junction left unmatched. The CDR3 has 21 residues. The DNA for the CDR3 is TGTGCCAGCAGCTCCGTTCCCCCGGGGGGGACACTTTACGCGAACACCGGGGAGCTGTTTTTT. Translated, it gives CASSSVPPGGTLYANTGELFF.

The chain has TRBV19 and TRBJ2-1, with 8 positions matching TRBD2. J lost 5 bases, V lost 8 bases, and 8 bases had no gene match. CDR1 and CDR2 (germline): LNHDA, SQIVND (reference sequence). This CDR3 is 14 amino acids long. The CDR3 DNA reads TGTGCCAGTTTTAACGGGGGGGCCCACAATGAGCAGTTCTTC. It is translated as CASFNGGAHNEQFF.

The rearrangement uses TRBV6-2 or TRBV6-3 and TRBJ2-1, with a possible D match to TRBD2 (6 bases). This CDR3 is 15 amino acids long. The germline CDR1 and CDR2 sequences are MNHEY and SVGEGT. Trimming shortened V by 2 bases and J by 7 bases, and 15 bases separated the two germline ends. CDR3 nucleotides: TGTGCCAGCAGTTACCCCAGGGACTGGTGGAATGAGCAGTTCTTC. This sequence encodes CASSYPRDWWNEQFF.

This clonotype was seen a few times. The chain joins TRBV7-2 to TRBJ2-1; 7 nucleotides agree with TRBD2. The CDR3 has 16 residues. The germline gives CDR1 SGHTA, CDR2 FQGNSA. J was trimmed by 8 bases and V by 5 bases; bases with no gene match: 15. CDR3 sequence: CASSRRAGEFTDEQFF. In DNA, the CDR3 is TGTGCCAGCAGCCGTAGGGCGGGAGAATTTACCGATGAGCAGTTCTTC.

This clonotype was detected only once. V is TRBV5-1 and J is TRBJ2-1, with D unresolved. Looked up from germline, CDR1 is SGHRS and CDR2 is YFSETQ. V was trimmed by 0 bases and J by 8 bases, leaving 12 bases between them. The CDR3 runs 14 residues. The DNA for the CDR3 is TGCGCCAGCAGCTTGGGTGGGAAATACGATGAGCAGTTCTTC. Translation gives CASSLGGKYDEQFF.

The chain couples TRBV5-1 to TRBJ2-5; TRBD1 agrees at 7 bases. Germline V CDR1 and CDR2: SGHRS, YFSETQ. The CDR3 length is 16 residues. Unmatched junction bases numbered 10, after V lost 4 bases and J lost 1 base. The CDR3 region is CASSVDRSTVQETQYF. The CDR3 DNA is TGCGCCAGCAGCGTGGACAGGAGCACCGTCCAAGAGACCCAGTACTTC. Supplemented by reference TRBV5-1 and TRBJ2-5, the full variable domain reads KAGVTQTPRYLIKTRGQQVTLSCSPISGHRSVSWYQQTPGQGLQFLFEYFSETQRNKGNFPGRFSGRQFSNSRSEMNVSTLELGDSALYLCASSVDRSTVQETQYFGPGTRLLVL.

This clonotype occurred a few times. The CDR3 bases are TGTGCCAGCAGCACAACTCAACAGGCCCACGATGGCTACACCTTC. As protein: CASSTTQQAHDGYTF. The chain has TRBV7-9 and TRBJ1-2, with D perhaps matching TRBD1 (5 bases). CDR3 length: 15 amino acids. Trimming cost V 5 bases and J 6 bases, with 19 bases left between them. Germline values: CDR1 SEHNR, CDR2 FQNEAQ (reference sequence).

The chain carries TRBV4-3 and TRBJ1-2; D unresolved. Germline CDR1 reads LGHNA; CDR2 reads YSLEER. The CDR3 extends over 13 amino acids. V shed 0 bases and J shed 8 bases, with 10 bases lying between them. The DNA of the CDR3 is TGCGCCAGCAGCCAAGACGCCCTTGGGGGCTACACCTTC. It is translated as CASSQDALGGYTF.

V gene TRBV2 combines with J gene TRBJ2-1, with 12 bases fitting TRBD2. The CDR3 length is 16 residues. The J segment lost 2 bases and the V segment lost 4 bases, leaving 3 bases of the junction unmatched. Germline V gene data show CDR1 as SNHLY and CDR2 as FYNNEI. CDR3 residues: CASSASGGVPYNEQFF. In nucleotides, the CDR3 is TGTGCCAGCAGTGCTAGCGGGGGGGTCCCCTACAATGAGCAGTTCTTC.

V and J are TRBV4-3 and TRBJ1-2; D possibly corresponds to TRBD1 (6 bases). CDR1 is LGHNA and CDR2 is YSLEER in the germline V gene. Trimming pared 0 bases from V and 1 base from J, leaving 12 bases between. The CDR3 spans 16 residues. Written as DNA, the CDR3 is TGCGCCAGCAGCCAAGATCTCGGAGGGGGTAACTATGGCTACACCTTC. This codes for CASSQDLGGGNYGYTF.

CDR3 nucleotides: TGTGCCAGCAGTTATAGCCCAACAGGAAATGGTCTCAATGAGCAGTTCTTC. Residues: CASSYSPTGNGLNEQFF. The gene calls are TRBV6-5 and TRBJ2-1; D perhaps matches TRBD1 (5 bases). V lost 3 bases and J 6 bases, leaving 21 bases between the germline ends. Germline V gene data show CDR1 as MNHEY and CDR2 as SVGAGI. The CDR3 consists of 17 residues.

This clonotype was counted a few times. The rearrangement joins TRBV27 to TRBJ1-6; D is undetermined. V dropped 5 bases and J dropped 1 base, with 9 bases sitting between them. From germline, CDR1 is MNHEY and CDR2 SMNVEV (reference sequence). The CDR3 covers 15 residues. The CDR3 DNA reads as TGTGCCAGCAGTCCCCCGAGGTCCTATAATTCACCCCTCCACTTT. Its translation is CASSPPRSYNSPLHF.

This chain joins TRBV14 and TRBJ2-6; D is undetermined. The V end lost 4 bases, the J end lost 2 bases, and 9 bases lay between the germline ends. The CDR3 sequence is 15 residues long. The germline gives CDR1 SGHDN, CDR2 FVKESK. The CDR3 reads CASSRTAPGANVLTF. CDR3 coding DNA: TGTGCCAGCAGCCGAACCGCCCCTGGGGCCAACGTCCTGACTTTC.

This chain's CDR3 is CSARDSGVGTDTQYF. As DNA, the CDR3 is TGCAGTGCTAGAGATAGTGGGGTGGGCACAGATACGCAGTATTTT. This sequence joins TRBV20-1 and TRBJ2-3; D remains ambiguous. V shed 0 bases and J shed 1 base, with 11 bases lying between them. The germline V gene encodes CDR1 DFQATT and CDR2 SNEGSKA (reference sequence). CDR3 length: 15 residues.

This clonotype was observed a handful of times. This chain joins TRBV11-2 and TRBJ1-6; D uncertain. Trimming stripped 4 bases from V and 8 bases from J, with 9 bases between. This CDR3 region has 13 residues. Germline lookup yields CDR1 SGHAT and CDR2 FQNNGV. This CDR3 is CASSSFGDSPLHF. In DNA, the CDR3 is TGTGCCAGCAGCTCTTTTGGTGATTCACCCCTCCACTTT. The whole variable domain, remainder taken from reference TRBV11-2 and TRBJ1-6, is EAGVAQSPRYKIIEKRQSVAFWCNPISGHATLYWYQQILGQGPKLLIQFQNNGVVDDSQLPKDRFSAERLKGVDSTLKIQPAKLEDSAVYLCASSSFGDSPLHFGNGTRLTVT.

The table lists this clonotype with a few counts. The genes are TRBV6-5 and TRBJ1-5; D not certain. V lost 2 bases to trimming and J lost 6 bases, with 8 bases between them. There are 13 residues in the CDR3. Germline V lookup: CDR1 MNHEY, CDR2 SVGAGI. The CDR3 loop reads CASSYPGVQPQHF. DNA of the CDR3: TGTGCCAGCAGTTACCCGGGAGTTCAGCCCCAGCATTTT.

As to this clonotype: At one end, the junction sequence differs from germline, possibly due to a read error. The CDR3 loop is CASSLEGLAGGPDTRYF. Written as DNA, the CDR3 is TGCGCCAGCAGCTTGGAGGGACTAGCGGGAGGGCCGGATACGCGGTATTTT. The rearrangement uses TRBV5-1 and TRBJ2-3; 16 bases are a match to TRBD2. Germline V lookup: CDR1 SGHRS, CDR2 YFSETQ. This CDR3 has 17 amino acids.

This chain joins TRBV6-4 and TRBJ1-1; D unresolved. V was shortened by 4 bases and J by 1 base, with 7 bases between the two germline ends. Germline V gene lookup returns CDR1 MRHNA and CDR2 SNTAGT. The CDR3 length is 13 residues. The CDR3 bases are TGTGCCAGCAGTGCTAGGGAGAACACTGAAGCTTTCTTT. The encoded protein is CASSARENTEAFF.

Concerning this clonotype itself: A much larger clone differs from this one at a single base, so this may be a read error. This chain joins TRBV12-3 or TRBV12-4 and TRBJ2-3; unclear D gene. The V gene lost 2 bases and the J gene lost 10 bases, with 4 bases spanning the gap. The CDR3 has 10 amino acids. CDR3 sequence: CASSLHAQYF. DNA of the CDR3: TGTGCCAGCAGTTTACATGCGCAGTATTTT.